This note documents a single TCR beta chain sequence. This clonotype was recorded at least ten times. Its antigen remains undetermined. No base quality values were provided; no much bigger clone lies one nucleotide off. The record originates from a study of breast tumors, draining lymph nodes, adjacent tissues (dated by TCRdb to about 2016). Concerning the study at large: In breast cancer patients, the study compared the TCR beta repertoires of tumor, adjacent nontumor tissue and axillary lymph nodes. In human breast cancer, the study set out to assess how tumor, surrounding tissue and draining lymph node repertoires relate to one another and whether T cells might be exchanged between them. What the authors observed across the whole study: In luminal-like breast cancer, tumor and nontumor tissue repertoires resembled each other significantly more than in basal-like breast cancer. T-cell repertoire diversity in tumors was found to be lower than in lymph nodes but higher than in nontumor tissue, and preferential V and J gene usage was observed. The data were judged consistent with most tumor T cells deriving from the lymph node and then expanding within tumor tissue. The conclusion that tumor T cells originate in lymph nodes was presented as consistent with a hypothesis rather than as directly demonstrated.

V drops 4 bases and J drops 7 bases, leaving 20 bases in between. The germline V gene (reference sequence) provides CDR1 LGHDT and CDR2 YNNKEL. The CDR3 numbers 15 residues from cysteine through phenylalanine. Of all the DNA, just the CDR3 is kept, 45 bases in frame from base 1. TCRdb records Illumina HiSeq 2000 as the sequencer. TCR beta chain libraries were generated through multiplex PCR amplification. The amplified TCR beta chain products were analyzed by high-throughput sequencing. TCRdb applied fastp at Q25 and MiXCR to the public reads, then kept only in-frame beta chains. Identical CDR3 protein sequences are pooled into one entry, listed with their most common genes and DNA. The sample profile shows 150,000 to 200,000 distinct CDR3 sequences; about 32% of them were found once. The ten biggest clones cover roughly 4% of the sample. Lymph node samples were obtained from the axillary draining lymph nodes of breast cancer patients.

The chain was built from TRBV3-1 and TRBJ2-7, with the D gene tentatively TRBD1 or TRBD2, based on 5 matching bases in each. The specimen sequenced was axillary lymph node tissue. This receptor was obtained from a female donor with breast cancer. Some clones in this sample may be carry-over from other donors' samples. The CDR3 reads CASSLGTAILKEQYF. The bases are TGTGCCAGCAGCCTAGGGACGGCCATCCTAAAGGAGCAGTACTTC.